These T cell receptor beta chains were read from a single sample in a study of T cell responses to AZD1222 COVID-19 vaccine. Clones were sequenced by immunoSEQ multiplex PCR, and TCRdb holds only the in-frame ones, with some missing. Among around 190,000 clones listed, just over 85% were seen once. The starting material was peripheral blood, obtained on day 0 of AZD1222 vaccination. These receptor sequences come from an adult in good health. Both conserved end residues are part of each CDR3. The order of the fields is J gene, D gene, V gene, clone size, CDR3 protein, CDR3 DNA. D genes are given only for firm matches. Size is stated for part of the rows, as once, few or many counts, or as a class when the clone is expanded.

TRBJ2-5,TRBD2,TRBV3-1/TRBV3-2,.,CASRKLAGEETQYF,TGTGCCAGCAGGAAACTAGCGGGAGAAGAGACCCAGTACTTC
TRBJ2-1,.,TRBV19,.,CASSMIDGVGEQFF,TGTGCCAGTAGTATGATTGACGGGGTGGGGGAGCAGTTCTTC
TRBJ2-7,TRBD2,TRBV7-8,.,CATTPGGATYEQYF,TGTGCCACCACGCCGGGAGGGGCCACCTACGAGCAGTACTTC
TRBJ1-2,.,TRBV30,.,CAWSVGPGRGYTF,TGTGCCTGGAGTGTCGGACCCGGTCGGGGCTACACCTTC
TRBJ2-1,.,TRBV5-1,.,CASSLTGETYNEQFF,TGCGCCAGCAGCCTCACGGGAGAAACCTACAATGAGCAGTTCTTC
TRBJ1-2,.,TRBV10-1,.,CASSESGGGGYTF,TGCGCCAGCAGTGAGTCTGGGGGTGGTGGCTACACCTTC
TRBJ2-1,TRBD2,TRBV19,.,CASSITWGTSFNEQFF,TGTGCCAGTAGTATAACATGGGGGACTAGCTTCAATGAGCAGTTCTTC
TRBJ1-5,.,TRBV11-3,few,CASSHWQGLSNQPQHF,TGTGCCAGCAGCCACTGGCAGGGACTTAGCAATCAGCCCCAGCATTTT
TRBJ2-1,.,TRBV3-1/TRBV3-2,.,CASSPWNEQFF,TGTGCCAGCAGCCCTTGGAATGAGCAGTTCTTC
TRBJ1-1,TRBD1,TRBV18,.,CASSRTGGDTEAFF,TGTGCCAGCTCACGGACAGGGGGTGACACTGAAGCTTTCTTT
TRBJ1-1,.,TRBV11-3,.,CASSLGPGAEAFF,TGTGCCAGCAGCTTAGGACCGGGGGCTGAAGCTTTCTTT
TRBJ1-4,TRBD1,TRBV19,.,CASSMWSGGPNEKLFF,TGTGCCAGTAGTATGTGGTCAGGGGGACCTAATGAAAAACTGTTTTTT
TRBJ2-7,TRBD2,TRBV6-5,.,CASSWGGNEQYF,TGTGCCAGCAGCTGGGGAGGGAACGAGCAGTACTTC
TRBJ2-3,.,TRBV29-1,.,CSVAGGGTDTQYF,TGCAGCGTTGCGGGCGGAGGCACAGATACGCAGTATTTT
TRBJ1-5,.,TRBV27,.,CASSLGQGPQHF,TGTGCCAGCAGTTTGGGCCAGGGACCCCAGCATTTT
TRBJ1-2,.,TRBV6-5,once,CASSYSLRGNYGYTF,TGTGCCAGCAGTTACTCTCTCAGGGGCAACTATGGCTACACCTTC
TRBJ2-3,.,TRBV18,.,CASSPRNPGAYRTDTQYF,TGTGCCAGCTCACCACGGAACCCGGGCGCTTACCGCACAGATACGCAGTATTTT
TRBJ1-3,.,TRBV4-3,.,CASSQRTGAGNTIYF,TGCGCCAGCAGCCAGCGTACGGGGGCTGGAAACACCATATATTTT
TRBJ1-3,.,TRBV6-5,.,CASSYSGQKNTIYF,TGTGCCAGCAGTTACAGCGGACAGAAAAACACCATATATTTT
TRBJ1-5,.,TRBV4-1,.,CASSQDSSSNQPQHF,TGCGCCAGCAGCCAAGATTCGAGTAGCAATCAGCCCCAGCATTTT
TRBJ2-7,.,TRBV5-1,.,CASSFRDEQYF,TGCGCCAGCAGCTTCAGGGACGAGCAGTACTTC
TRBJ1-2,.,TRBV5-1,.,CASSPGVHYGYTF,TGCGCCAGCAGCCCCGGGGTTCACTATGGCTACACCTTC